A single sample gave rise to the 21 T cell receptor beta chains below, sequenced in a study of blood T cell repertoires in COVID-19. Repertoires were generated with immunoSEQ multiplex PCR, while TCRdb's copy carries only in-frame clones and drops some. This table holds approximately 200,000 clones, around nine tenths found once. The sequenced sample was PBMCs or T cells enriched from blood (not recorded which). These receptors originate from a man between 25 and 39 years old who had recovered from COVID-19.

V usage is TRBV27 and J usage is TRBJ2-3, with 13 positions matching TRBD2. Germline assignment: CDR1 MNHEY and CDR2 SMNVEV (reference sequence). J lost 4 bases, V lost 5 bases, and 12 bases had no gene match. CDR3 size: 18 residues. CDR3 sequence: CASSLKPPGTSGADTQYF. The CDR3 region has the DNA TGTGCCAGCAGTCTAAAACCCCCCGGGACTAGCGGGGCAGATACGCAGTATTTT.

The chain employs TRBV5-1 and TRBJ2-3, with 7 nucleotides matching TRBD2. CDR1 is SGHRS, CDR2 YFSETQ, per germline. Trimming at V came to 0 bases and at J to 4 bases, leaving 2 bases not matched to a gene. The length of the CDR3 is 14 residues. The CDR3 DNA reads TGCGCCAGCAGCTTGGTGACTAGCCCAGATACGCAGTATTTT. Translating gives CASSLVTSPDTQYF.

The V gene is TRBV7-6, the J gene TRBJ1-5; 11 nucleotides align to TRBD1. The CDR3 runs to 15 residues. V dropped 5 bases and J dropped 7; count of bases not matched to a gene: 7. CDR1 and CDR2 from the germline V gene are SGHVS and FNYEAQ. This chain's CDR3 is CASSPDRGQWQPQHF. The CDR3 nucleotides read TGTGCCAGCAGCCCGGACAGGGGGCAATGGCAGCCCCAGCATTTT.

The rearrangement joins TRBV27 to TRBJ1-2, with 7 bases matching TRBD1. Germline-derived CDR1 and CDR2 are MNHEY and SMNVEV (reference sequence). Trimming removed 8 bases from V and 3 bases from J; junction bases left unmatched: 6. CDR3 length equals 13 residues. CDR3 residues: CASGPGTDYGYTF. In nucleotides, the CDR3 is TGTGCCAGCGGCCCCGGGACAGACTATGGCTACACCTTC.

This clone was detected only once. The chain has TRBV11-1 and TRBJ1-2, with D uncertain. CDR3 size: 13 residues. Trimming took 4 bases from V and 1 from J, leaving 7 bases between them. Germline CDR1 SGHAT, CDR2 FQDESV (reference sequence). Here the CDR3 DNA reads TGTGCCAGCAGCTCGGGAGTTAACTATGGCTACACCTTC. It codes for CASSSGVNYGYTF. Drawing the rest from reference TRBV11-1 and TRBJ1-2, the complete variable domain is EAEVAQSPRYKITEKSQAVAFWCDPISGHATLYWYRQILGQGPELLVQFQDESVVDDSQLPKDRFSAERLKGVDSTLKIQPAELGDSAMYLCASSSGVNYGYTFGSGTRLTVV.

This chain joins TRBV29-1 and TRBJ2-5, with TRBD1 matching over 7 bases. The ends lost 5 bases at V and 5 bases at J; junction bases unmatched: 8. This CDR3 has 13 residues. CDR1 is SQVTM and CDR2 is ANQGSEA in the germline V gene. CDR3 nucleotide sequence: TGCAGCGTTCGAGGAGAACAGGGGGAGACCCAGTACTTC. Its protein is CSVRGEQGETQYF.

J is TRBJ2-1 and V is TRBV29-1; D is unclear. Germline V lookup: CDR1 SQVTM, CDR2 ANQGSEA. V was pared by 6 bases and J by 2 bases, with 8 bases between. This CDR3 has 12 amino acids. The CDR3 bases are TGCAGCGTCCAGAAGACCTACAATGAGCAGTTCTTC. It yields the protein CSVQKTYNEQFF.

The chain has TRBV18 and TRBJ2-5; 11 bases align to TRBD2. Per germline, CDR1 KGHSH and CDR2 LQKENI. The CDR3 covers 16 residues. V lost 4 bases to trimming and J lost 3 bases; unmatched junction nucleotides: 7. In DNA form, the CDR3 reads TGTGCCAGCTCACAAATCGGGACTAGCGGAAAAGAGACCCAGTACTTC. Protein product: CASSQIGTSGKETQYF.

This chain links TRBV4-1 with TRBJ1-2; 7 bases line up with TRBD1. Unmatched junction bases numbered 5, after V lost 0 bases and J lost 4 bases. Germline V gene lookup returns CDR1 MGHRA and CDR2 YSYEKL. The CDR3 covers 15 residues. This chain's CDR3 is CASSQEHRGTYGYTF. CDR3 DNA: TGCGCCAGCAGCCAAGAACACAGGGGAACCTATGGCTACACCTTC.

Notes on this clone: One junction end does not reproduce the germline sequence, and a read error may be involved. This chain connects TRBV5-1 to TRBJ1-3; D gene unclear. There are 16 residues in the CDR3. Germline values: CDR1 SGHRS, CDR2 YFSETQ. The CDR3 protein is CASRLDPGASANTIYF. Written as DNA, the CDR3 is TGCGCCAGCAGATTGGATCCAGGCGCATCGGCAAACACCATATATTTT.

This rearrangement joins TRBV5-4 to TRBJ1-2; D remains unclear. V was cut by 3 bases and J by 4 bases, with 7 bases left in between. This CDR3 is 12 amino acids long. From germline, CDR1 is SGHNT and CDR2 YYREEE (reference sequence). The CDR3 nucleotides read TGTGCCAGCAGCTCCCCTCCCTATGGCTACACCTTC. Residues: CASSSPPYGYTF.

This clone was detected only once. This rearrangement joins TRBV4-2 to TRBJ1-6; perhaps TRBD1 as D (6 bases). Looked up from germline, CDR1 is LGHNA and CDR2 is YNFKEQ. V was shortened by 3 bases and J by 6 bases, with 9 bases between the two germline ends. CDR3 length equals 14 residues. The CDR3 coding sequence is TGTGCCAGCAGCCACGGCAGGGGTAATTCACCCCTCCACTTT. It codes for CASSHGRGNSPLHF.

The genes are TRBV9 and TRBJ1-2, with D possibly matching TRBD1 (5 bases). The CDR3 runs to 13 residues. Germline CDR1 reads SGDLS; CDR2 reads YYNGEE. V was trimmed by 4 bases and J by 7 bases, leaving 14 bases between them. The CDR3: CASSPGEVSGYTF. The CDR3 DNA follows: TGTGCCAGCAGCCCGGGGGAGGTCTCTGGCTACACCTTC.

CDR3 residues: CAIRAGTSGQEQYF. CDR3 DNA: TGTGCCATCAGGGCCGGGACTAGCGGACAAGAGCAGTACTTC. V is TRBV10-3 and J is TRBJ2-7, with 11 nucleotides matching TRBD2. The CDR3 spans 14 residues. The V and J ends lost 6 bases and 7 bases, in that order; junction bases with no gene match: 8. CDR1 and CDR2 (germline): ENHRY, SYGVKD.

The V gene is TRBV5-1, the J gene TRBJ1-3; the D gene is possibly TRBD1 (5 bases). Trimming cost V 1 base and J 3 bases, with 8 bases left between them. From germline, CDR1 is SGHRS and CDR2 YFSETQ. This CDR3 contains 14 residues. The CDR3, as DNA: TGCGCCAGCAGCTTGTCGACAGTTGGAAACACCATATATTTT. Its translation: CASSLSTVGNTIYF.

V gene TRBV5-1 combines with J gene TRBJ2-5; 7 bases are a match to TRBD1. This CDR3 contains 13 residues. Germline CDR1 SGHRS, CDR2 YFSETQ. V shed 5 bases and J 3 bases; nucleotides not matched to a gene: 4. The CDR3 bases are TGCGCCAGCAGACTTGGGACAGAAGAGACCCAGTACTTC. Encoded protein: CASRLGTEETQYF.

The genes are TRBV27 and TRBJ1-2, with D uncertain. Germline V lookup: CDR1 MNHEY, CDR2 SMNVEV (reference sequence). Deletions cut 4 bases from V and 0 bases from J, with 15 bases between. There are 16 residues in the CDR3. The CDR3 bases are TGTGCCAGCAGTTCCCCCTTGGGAGCGGCTAACTATGGCTACACCTTC. As protein: CASSSPLGAANYGYTF.

This sequence joins TRBV5-5 and TRBJ1-5; D is perhaps TRBD1 (5 bases). CDR3 length: 14 residues. Germline V gene data show CDR1 as SGHKS and CDR2 as YYEKEE (reference sequence). V was clipped by 3 bases and J by 5 bases, with 12 bases between them. CDR3 protein: CASSSDRYYQPQHF. The CDR3 DNA follows: TGTGCCAGCAGCTCCGACAGATACTATCAGCCCCAGCATTTT.

The V and J genes are TRBV5-1 and TRBJ2-7, with D maybe TRBD1 (6 bases). CDR1 is SGHRS, CDR2 YFSETQ, per germline. This CDR3 region has 14 residues. V lost 6 bases and J 0 bases, leaving 13 bases between the germline ends. The CDR3 spells CASMDSFSSYEQYF. In DNA, the CDR3 is TGCGCCAGCATGGACAGCTTTAGCTCCTACGAGCAGTACTTC.

The chain uses TRBV11-2 and TRBJ1-2; D not resolved. The V gene's germline CDR1 is SGHAT and CDR2 FQNNGV. V lost 5 bases and J 4 bases, leaving 17 bases between the germline ends. The CDR3 contains 15 residues. The CDR3: CASSRPTSLIYGYTF. The CDR3 nucleotides read TGTGCCAGCAGCCGCCCGACAAGCCTCATCTATGGCTACACCTTC.

This sequence joins TRBV7-9 and TRBJ2-2; possibly TRBD1 for D (5 bases). CDR3 size: 16 residues. V was pared by 1 base and J by 3 bases, with 12 bases between. Per the germline V gene, CDR1 is SEHNR and CDR2 is FQNEAQ (reference sequence). This CDR3 is CASSLGQGRDTGELFF. In DNA form, the CDR3 reads TGTGCCAGCAGCTTAGGGCAGGGAAGGGACACCGGGGAGCTGTTTTTT. The whole variable domain, filled in from reference TRBV7-9 and TRBJ2-2, reads DTGVSQNPRHKITKRGQNVTFRCDPISEHNRLYWYRQTLGQGPEFLTYFQNEAQLEKSRLLSDRFSAERPKGSFSTLEIQRTEQGDSAMYLCASSLGQGRDTGELFFGEGSRLTVL.